Each of the 3 T cell receptor beta chains below was sequenced from the same sample in a study of graft-versus-host responses after intestinal transplantation (dated by TCRdb to the early 2020s). No antigen is known for these receptors. The receptor library was made with the immunoSEQ multiplex PCR assay. TCRdb stores this immuneACCESS table with in-frame sequences only. Part of the clones is absent; in the studies checked, under half of the shortfall reflects unresolved V genes, and no reason is known for the rest. The sample contains about 73,000 clones, 90% of them found a single time. Of the sample, less than 5% falls within the top ten clones. In light of the paper, this sample's time point label describes: cells obtained before transplantation from donor or recipient. The sequences come from unstimulated CD8+ T cells sorted from spleen or lymph node cells, collected before transplant. The receptors shown here come from a human donor who was the organ donor for an intestinal transplant.

The chain employs TRBV4-1 and TRBJ2-6; D unclear. The CDR3 consists of 15 residues. The germline CDR1 and CDR2 sequences are MGHRA and YSYEKL. Deletions cut 4 bases from V and 1 base from J, with 8 bases between. The CDR3 DNA reads as TGCGCCAGCAGCCCGGTCCGGTCTGGGGCCAACGTCCTGACTTTC. Translated: CASSPVRSGANVLTF.

The rearrangement links TRBV6-1 to TRBJ1-3; TRBD1 agrees at 12 bases. With V trimmed by 9 bases and J by 3 bases, 6 bases remained unmatched. The CDR3 is 15 amino acids. Germline V gene sequence: CDR1 MNHNS, CDR2 SASEGT. DNA for the CDR3: TGTGCCAGTCCGGGACAGGGGGCGGATGGAAACACCATATATTTT. It specifies CASPGQGADGNTIYF.

This rearrangement joins TRBV28 to TRBJ2-2; possibly TRBD2 for D (6 bases). Trimming removed 6 bases from V and 6 bases from J, with 17 bases in between. There are 15 residues in the CDR3. The germline gives CDR1 MDHEN, CDR2 SYDVKM. For the CDR3, the DNA is TGTGCCAGCAGCCAAACAACGGGGGATTCCGGGGAGCTGTTTTTT. It specifies CASSQTTGDSGELFF.